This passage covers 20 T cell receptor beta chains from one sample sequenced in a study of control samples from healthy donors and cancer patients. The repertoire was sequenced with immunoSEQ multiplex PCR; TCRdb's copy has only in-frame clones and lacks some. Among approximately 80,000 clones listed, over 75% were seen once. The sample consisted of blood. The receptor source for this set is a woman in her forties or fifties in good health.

As DNA, the CDR3 is TGTGCCAGCAGCGTGTTGACAGGTGAAGCTTTCTTT. It translates to CASSVLTGEAFF. The genes are TRBV5-8 and TRBJ1-1, with TRBD1 as a possible D gene (6 bases). The germline V and J ends were trimmed by 4 bases and 7 bases, with 11 bases remaining between them. Germline CDR1 and CDR2: SGHTS and YDEGEE. The CDR3 sequence is 12 residues long.

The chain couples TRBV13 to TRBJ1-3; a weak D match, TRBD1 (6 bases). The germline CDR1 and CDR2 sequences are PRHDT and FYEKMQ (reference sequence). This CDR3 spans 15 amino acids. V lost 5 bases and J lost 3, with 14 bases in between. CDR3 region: CASSPRGVYGNTIYF. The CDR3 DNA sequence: TGTGCCAGCAGCCCCAGGGGTGTATATGGAAACACCATATATTTT. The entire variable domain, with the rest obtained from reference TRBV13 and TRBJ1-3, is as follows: AAGVIQSPRHLIKEKRETATLKCYPIPRHDTVYWYQQGPGQDPQFLISFYEKMQSDKGSIPDRFSAQQFSDYHSELNMSSLELGDSALYFCASSPRGVYGNTIYFGEGSWLTVV.

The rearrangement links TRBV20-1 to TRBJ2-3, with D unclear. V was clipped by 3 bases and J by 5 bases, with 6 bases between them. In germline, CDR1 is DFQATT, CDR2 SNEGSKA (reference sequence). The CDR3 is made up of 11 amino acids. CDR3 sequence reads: CSARVGDTQYF. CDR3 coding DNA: TGCAGTGCTAGGGTGGGAGATACGCAGTATTTT.

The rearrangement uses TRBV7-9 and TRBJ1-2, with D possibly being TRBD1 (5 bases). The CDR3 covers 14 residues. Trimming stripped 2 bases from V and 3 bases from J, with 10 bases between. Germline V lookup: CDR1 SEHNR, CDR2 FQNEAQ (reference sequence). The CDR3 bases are TGTGCCAGCAGCTTAACGGGAGGGGACTATGGCTACACCTTC. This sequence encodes CASSLTGGDYGYTF.

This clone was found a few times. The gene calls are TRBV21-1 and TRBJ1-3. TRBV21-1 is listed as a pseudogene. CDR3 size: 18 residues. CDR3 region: CASSRRRAGRSSGNTIYF. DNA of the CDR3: TGTGCCAGCAGCAGACGCCGGGCAGGGAGGAGCTCTGGAAACACCATATATTTT.

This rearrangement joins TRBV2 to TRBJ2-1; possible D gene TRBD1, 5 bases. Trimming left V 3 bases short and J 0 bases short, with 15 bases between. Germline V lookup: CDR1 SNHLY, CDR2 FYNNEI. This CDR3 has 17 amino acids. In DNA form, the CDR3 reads TGTGCCAGCAGTGATACAGGACGGATAAGCTCCTACAATGAGCAGTTCTTC. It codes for CASSDTGRISSYNEQFF.

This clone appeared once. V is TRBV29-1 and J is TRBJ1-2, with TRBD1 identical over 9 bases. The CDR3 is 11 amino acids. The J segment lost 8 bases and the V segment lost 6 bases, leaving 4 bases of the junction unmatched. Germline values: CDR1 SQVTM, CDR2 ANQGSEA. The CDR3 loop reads CSVTGGVGYTF. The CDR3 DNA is TGCAGCGTGACAGGGGGAGTAGGCTACACCTTC.

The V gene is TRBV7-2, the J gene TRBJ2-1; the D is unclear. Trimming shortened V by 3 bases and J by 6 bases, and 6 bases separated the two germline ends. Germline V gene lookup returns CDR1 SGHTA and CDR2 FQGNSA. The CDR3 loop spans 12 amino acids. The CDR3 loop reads CASSFLANEQFF. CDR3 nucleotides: TGTGCCAGCAGCTTTCTGGCCAATGAGCAGTTCTTC.

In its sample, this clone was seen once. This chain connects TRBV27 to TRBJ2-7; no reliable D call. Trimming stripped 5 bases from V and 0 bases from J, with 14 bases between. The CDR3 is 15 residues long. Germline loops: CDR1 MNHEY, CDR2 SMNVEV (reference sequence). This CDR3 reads CASSDPGLLSYEQYF. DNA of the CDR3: TGTGCCAGCAGTGACCCCGGGCTACTCTCCTACGAGCAGTACTTC.

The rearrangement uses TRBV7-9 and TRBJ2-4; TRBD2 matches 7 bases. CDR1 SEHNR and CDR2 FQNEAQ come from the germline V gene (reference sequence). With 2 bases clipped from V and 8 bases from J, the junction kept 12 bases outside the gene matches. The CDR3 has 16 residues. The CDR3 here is CASSLYTGSGGDIQYF. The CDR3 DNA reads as TGTGCCAGCAGCTTATACACCGGTTCTGGGGGGGACATTCAGTACTTC.

The DNA of the CDR3 is TGCGCCAGCAGTCTACAGGGGAATCAGCCCCAGCATTTT. This translates into CASSLQGNQPQHF. The rearrangement uses TRBV23-1 and TRBJ1-5, with TRBD1 matching 7 bases. TRBV23-1 is an ORF; its function is uncertain. The CDR3 has 13 residues. After removal of 4 bases from V and 4 bases from J, the junction contained 1 base not matched to a gene.

CDR3 residues: CSVEIGAYEQYF. CDR3 nucleotide sequence: TGCAGCGTTGAAATCGGAGCCTACGAGCAGTACTTC. The rearrangement joins TRBV29-1 to TRBJ2-7; D gene uncertain. This CDR3 has 12 residues. Germline assignment: CDR1 SQVTM and CDR2 ANQGSEA. The V end was cut by 2 bases, the J end by 2 bases, with 7 bases between.

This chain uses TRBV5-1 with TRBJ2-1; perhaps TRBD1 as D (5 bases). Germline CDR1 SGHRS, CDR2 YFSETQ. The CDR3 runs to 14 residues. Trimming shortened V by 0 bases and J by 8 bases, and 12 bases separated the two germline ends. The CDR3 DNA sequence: TGCGCCAGCAGCTTGGTGTTGGGGCAAGATGAGCAGTTCTTC. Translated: CASSLVLGQDEQFF. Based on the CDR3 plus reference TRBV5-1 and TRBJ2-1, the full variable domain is KAGVTQTPRYLIKTRGQQVTLSCSPISGHRSVSWYQQTPGQGLQFLFEYFSETQRNKGNFPGRFSGRQFSNSRSEMNVSTLELGDSALYLCASSLVLGQDEQFFGPGTRLTVL.

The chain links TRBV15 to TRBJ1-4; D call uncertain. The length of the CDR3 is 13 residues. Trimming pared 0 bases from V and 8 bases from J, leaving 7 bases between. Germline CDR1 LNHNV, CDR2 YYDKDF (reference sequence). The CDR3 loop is CATSRDRGEKLFF. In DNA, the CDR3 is TGTGCCACCAGCAGAGATCGCGGGGAAAAACTGTTTTTT. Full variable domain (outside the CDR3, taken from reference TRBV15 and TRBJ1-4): DAMVIQNPRYQVTQFGKPVTLSCSQTLNHNVMYWYQQKSSQAPKLLFHYYDKDFNNEADTPDNFQSRRPNTSFCFLDIRSPGLGDTAMYLCATSRDRGEKLFFGSGTQLSVL.

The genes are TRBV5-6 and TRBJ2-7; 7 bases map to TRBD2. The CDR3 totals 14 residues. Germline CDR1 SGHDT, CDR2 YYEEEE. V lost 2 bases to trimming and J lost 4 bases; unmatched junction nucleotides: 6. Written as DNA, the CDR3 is TGTGCCAGCAGCTTTAGGCTAGCGGAGTACGAGCAGTACTTC. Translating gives CASSFRLAEYEQYF. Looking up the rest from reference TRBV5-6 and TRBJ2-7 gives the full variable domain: DAGVTQSPTHLIKTRGQQVTLRCSPKSGHDTVSWYQQALGQGPQFIFQYYEEEERQRGNFPDRFSGHQFPNYSSELNVNALLLGDSALYLCASSFRLAEYEQYFGPGTRLTVT.

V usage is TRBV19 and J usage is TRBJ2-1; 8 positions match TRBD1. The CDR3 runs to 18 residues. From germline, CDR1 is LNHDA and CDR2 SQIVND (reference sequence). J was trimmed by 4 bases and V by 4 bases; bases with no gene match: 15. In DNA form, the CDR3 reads TGTGCCAGTAGTACAGCTGGTCCCAGGACAGGGAGTTACAATGAGCAGTTCTTC. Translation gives CASSTAGPRTGSYNEQFF.

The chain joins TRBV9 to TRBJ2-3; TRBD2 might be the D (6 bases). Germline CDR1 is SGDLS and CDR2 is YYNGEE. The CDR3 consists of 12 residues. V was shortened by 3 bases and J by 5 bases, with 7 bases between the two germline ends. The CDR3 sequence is CASSAGGDTQYF. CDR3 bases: TGTGCCAGCAGCGCCGGGGGAGATACGCAGTATTTT.

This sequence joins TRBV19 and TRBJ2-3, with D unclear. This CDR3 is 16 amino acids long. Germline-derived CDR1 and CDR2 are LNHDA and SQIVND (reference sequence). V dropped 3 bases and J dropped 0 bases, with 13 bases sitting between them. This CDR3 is CASSISATFSTDTQYF. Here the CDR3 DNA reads TGTGCCAGTAGTATCTCAGCAACCTTTAGCACAGATACGCAGTATTTT.

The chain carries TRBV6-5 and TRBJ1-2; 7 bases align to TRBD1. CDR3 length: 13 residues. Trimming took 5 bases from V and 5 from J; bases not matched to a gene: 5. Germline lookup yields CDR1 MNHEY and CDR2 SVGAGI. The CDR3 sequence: CASSQGQIYGYTF. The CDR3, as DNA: TGTGCCAGCAGTCAGGGACAGATATATGGCTACACCTTC.

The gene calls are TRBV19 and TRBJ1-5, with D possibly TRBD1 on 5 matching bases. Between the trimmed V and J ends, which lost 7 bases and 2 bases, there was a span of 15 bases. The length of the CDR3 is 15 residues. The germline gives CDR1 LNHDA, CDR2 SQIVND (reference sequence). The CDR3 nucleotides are TGTGCCAGTACCCTTACCTGGGGGGGCAATCAGCCCCAGCATTTT. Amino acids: CASTLTWGGNQPQHF.